The 23 T cell receptor beta chains listed next were all sequenced from one sample in a study of TIL therapy for anti-PD-1-resistant metastatic lung cancer. The time point denotes: pre-treatment sample, taken before nivolumab and TIL therapy. Most excised metastases sampled were pleural nodules or supraclavicular lymph nodes. This was the immunoSEQ v3 assay. Method: immunoSEQ multiplex PCR; TCRdb's copy keeps in-frame clones and lacks some. This sample yields 45,000 to 60,000 clones, of which less than 75% are seen a single time; roughly 5.6% belongs to the top ten. The sequencing here drew on tumor tissue, taken at baseline. These receptors all stem from a person between 25 and 80 years old with non-small cell lung cancer.

V gene TRBV7-2 combines with J gene TRBJ2-3; unclear D gene. Germline V CDR1 and CDR2: SGHTA, FQGNSA. V lost 7 bases and J lost 2, with 7 bases in between. The CDR3 is 12 amino acids. Here the CDR3 reads CASIYYTDTQYF. Here the CDR3 DNA reads TGTGCCAGCATCTATTACACAGATACGCAGTATTTT. The complete variable domain, with remaining parts taken from reference TRBV7-2 and TRBJ2-3, reads GAGVSQSPSNKVTEKGKDVELRCDPISGHTALYWYRQSLGQGLEFLIYFQGNSAPDKSGLPSDRFSAERTGGSVSTLTIQRTQQEDSAVYLCASIYYTDTQYFGPGTRLTVL.

This clone was found a few times. This chain connects TRBV11-2 to TRBJ2-5, with 9 bases aligning to TRBD2. The V and J ends lost 1 base and 4 bases, in that order; junction bases with no gene match: 4. Germline CDR1 SGHAT, CDR2 FQNNGV. This CDR3 comprises 15 residues. CDR3 amino acids: CASSLVGTSLETQYF. The CDR3 DNA reads as TGTGCCAGCAGCTTAGTAGGGACTAGCTTAGAGACCCAGTACTTC.

This chain joins TRBV5-5 and TRBJ2-2; no reliable D call. The CDR3 consists of 13 residues. Per the germline V gene, CDR1 is SGHKS and CDR2 is YYEKEE (reference sequence). V dropped 4 bases and J dropped 7 bases, with 11 bases sitting between them. The CDR3 reads CASSDLPRGELFF. CDR3 nucleotides: TGTGCCAGCAGCGACCTCCCCCGCGGGGAGCTGTTTTTT.

The chain is built from TRBV5-4 and TRBJ1-2; 7 bases are a match to TRBD1. CDR3 length equals 15 residues. V shed 5 bases and J 2 bases; nucleotides not matched to a gene: 9. CDR1 is SGHNT and CDR2 is YYREEE in the germline V gene (reference sequence). CDR3 in DNA: TGTGCCAGCAGACCGGACAGGCTCTCAAACTATGGCTACACCTTC. The encoded protein is CASRPDRLSNYGYTF.

The sample holds a few counts of this clone. The chain couples TRBV7-2 to TRBJ2-1, with TRBD2 matching over 8 bases. Germline loops: CDR1 SGHTA, CDR2 FQGNSA. The CDR3 extends over 15 amino acids. V was pared by 3 bases and J by 5 bases, with 6 bases of the junction left unmatched. The CDR3 is CASSLAGRGDNEQFF. The CDR3 bases are TGTGCCAGCAGCTTGGCTGGGCGGGGGGACAATGAGCAGTTCTTC.

The CDR3 sequence is CASSGEMNTEAFF. DNA of the CDR3: TGTGCCAGCAGTGGGGAAATGAACACTGAAGCTTTCTTT. The V call is TRBV6-4, the J call TRBJ1-1, with D unresolved. Per the germline V gene, CDR1 is MRHNA and CDR2 is SNTAGT. The CDR3 runs 13 residues. The V end was cut by 4 bases, the J end by 0 bases, with 6 bases between.

This chain links TRBV5-4 with TRBJ2-7; D may be TRBD2 (6 bases). This CDR3 is built from 14 residues. Germline V gene lookup returns CDR1 SGHNT and CDR2 YYREEE (reference sequence). V lost 0 bases and J lost 3, with 10 bases in between. CDR3 in DNA: TGTGCCAGCAGCTTGGATCGGGGGTTCTACGAGCAGTACTTC. Translated: CASSLDRGFYEQYF.

The J gene is TRBJ1-5, the V gene TRBV2; TRBD1 is a possible D gene (5 bases). The CDR3 is made up of 15 amino acids. Germline-derived CDR1 and CDR2 are SNHLY and FYNNEI. Trimming removed 8 bases at V and 4 bases at J, with 18 bases between. The CDR3 bases are TGTGCCAGCGCCCCCGGGGCGAGTGGGAATCAGCCCCAGCATTTT. Its protein is CASAPGASGNQPQHF.

The chain joins TRBV5-4 to TRBJ2-1; TRBD2 matches 13 bases. J lost 10 bases, V lost 0 bases, and 4 bases had no gene match. Germline loops: CDR1 SGHNT, CDR2 YYREEE (reference sequence). The length of the CDR3 is 15 residues. The CDR3 reads CASSLVLAGGEEQFF. The CDR3 nucleotides are TGTGCCAGCAGCTTGGTACTAGCGGGGGGGGAGGAGCAGTTCTTC.

The gene calls are TRBV28 and TRBJ2-1, with 14 nucleotides matching TRBD2. The CDR3 covers 15 residues. The germline CDR1 and CDR2 sequences are MDHEN and SYDVKM. J was trimmed by 8 bases and V by 7 bases; bases with no gene match: 7. The CDR3 coding sequence is TGTGCCAGCACCCCGACTAGCGGGGGGGCTCATGAGCAGTTCTTC. Encoded protein: CASTPTSGGAHEQFF.

By share, this clone counts as medium-sized. The V gene is TRBV4-3, the J gene TRBJ2-1, with 10 bases that match TRBD1. J was trimmed by 7 bases and V by 3 bases; bases with no gene match: 6. Germline loops: CDR1 LGHNA, CDR2 YSLEER. This CDR3 is 15 amino acids long. The CDR3 is CASSQVGQGRNEQFF. CDR3 coding DNA: TGCGCCAGCAGCCAGGTGGGACAGGGGAGGAATGAGCAGTTCTTC.

The genes are TRBV19 and TRBJ2-6; D gene uncertain. The germline CDR1 and CDR2 sequences are LNHDA and SQIVND (reference sequence). Trimming removed 5 bases at V and 0 bases at J, with 8 bases between. CDR3 size: 15 residues. The CDR3 spells CASSWRSSGANVLTF. The CDR3 DNA is TGTGCCAGTAGTTGGCGGAGCTCTGGGGCCAACGTCCTGACTTTC. The full variable domain, its missing parts supplied by reference TRBV19 and TRBJ2-6, is DGGITQSPKYLFRKEGQNVTLSCEQNLNHDAMYWYRQDPGQGLRLIYYSQIVNDFQKGDIAEGYSVSREKKESFPLTVTSAQKNPTAFYLCASSWRSSGANVLTFGAGSRLTVL.

V and J are TRBV9 and TRBJ2-3; D call uncertain. V was pared by 0 bases and J by 1 base, with 9 bases between. Germline V gives CDR1 SGDLS, CDR2 YYNGEE. CDR3 length: 15 amino acids. The CDR3 coding sequence is TGTGCCAGCAGCGTAGGAAGCCCCGGCACAGATACGCAGTATTTT. It yields the protein CASSVGSPGTDTQYF. Full variable domain (rest looked up from reference TRBV9 and TRBJ2-3): DSGVTQTPKHLITATGQRVTLRCSPRSGDLSVYWYQQSLDQGLQFLIQYYNGEERAKGNILERFSAQQFPDLHSELNLSSLELGDSALYFCASSVGSPGTDTQYFGPGTRLTVL.

There are many counts of this clone. The chain links TRBV30 to TRBJ1-5; possible D gene TRBD1, 5 bases. Germline assignment: CDR1 GTSNPN and CDR2 SVGIG (reference sequence). V lost 0 bases, J lost 2 bases, and 14 bases lay in between. This CDR3 is built from 16 residues. For the CDR3, the DNA is TGTGCCTGGAGTGTCGGGCAGGGTGTTGGCAATCAGCCCCAGCATTTT. This encodes CAWSVGQGVGNQPQHF.

The gene calls are TRBV5-6 and TRBJ1-5; 9 nucleotides line up with TRBD1. Per germline, CDR1 SGHDT and CDR2 YYEEEE. V gave up 4 bases and J gave up 0 bases; unmatched junction bases: 2. The CDR3 consists of 15 residues. CDR3 residues: CASSLQGASNQPQHF. CDR3 nucleotide sequence: TGTGCCAGCAGCCTACAGGGGGCTAGCAATCAGCCCCAGCATTTT.

This clone has a single count. The rearrangement joins TRBV6-4 to TRBJ2-7; possibly TRBD2 for D (7 bases). Germline lookup yields CDR1 MRHNA and CDR2 SNTAGT. The CDR3 is made up of 13 amino acids. Trimming took 10 bases from V and 7 from J, leaving 20 bases between them. DNA of the CDR3: TGTGCCACCAGAGGGGGGGCAGTGGAGGAGCAGTACTTC. Protein product: CATRGGAVEEQYF.

The sample holds a few counts of this clone. This chain uses TRBV6-1 with TRBJ1-3; D uncertain. The V gene lost 6 bases and the J gene lost 0 bases, with 12 bases spanning the gap. Per the germline V gene, CDR1 is MNHNS and CDR2 is SASEGT. There are 15 residues in the CDR3. CDR3 nucleotides: TGTGCCAGCAGCCTCACAGCCGACTCTGGAAACACCATATATTTT. It encodes CASSLTADSGNTIYF.

The chain has TRBV19 and TRBJ2-2; 9 nucleotides match TRBD2. The CDR3 totals 13 residues. Trimming at V came to 10 bases and at J to 5 bases, leaving 5 bases not matched to a gene. Germline V lookup: CDR1 LNHDA, CDR2 SQIVND (reference sequence). Written as DNA, the CDR3 is TGTGCCACTTCCGGACTAGCGACCGGGGAGCTGTTTTTT. Its translation is CATSGLATGELFF. Using reference TRBV19 and TRBJ2-2 for the parts outside the CDR3, the full variable domain is DGGITQSPKYLFRKEGQNVTLSCEQNLNHDAMYWYRQDPGQGLRLIYYSQIVNDFQKGDIAEGYSVSREKKESFPLTVTSAQKNPTAFYLCATSGLATGELFFGEGSRLTVL.

The chain links TRBV29-1 to TRBJ2-7; no clear D gene. The V gene's germline CDR1 is SQVTM and CDR2 ANQGSEA. Trimming removed 7 bases at V and 5 bases at J, with 18 bases between. This CDR3 contains 13 residues. The CDR3 is CSALPPFSHEQYF. The CDR3 nucleotides read TGCAGCGCCCTGCCCCCGTTTTCCCACGAGCAGTACTTC.

The V gene is TRBV28, the J gene TRBJ1-5; D might be TRBD1 (5 bases). The V gene's germline CDR1 is MDHEN and CDR2 SYDVKM. The CDR3 has 16 amino acids. V was shortened by 5 bases and J by 4 bases, with 18 bases between the two germline ends. CDR3 sequence: CASSLSTGFINQPQHF. CDR3 nucleotide sequence: TGTGCCAGCAGTCTTTCCACAGGTTTCATTAATCAGCCCCAGCATTTT.

V is TRBV2 and J is TRBJ1-2; the D gene is possibly TRBD1 (6 bases). Trimming pared 0 bases from V and 8 bases from J, leaving 13 bases between. CDR3 size: 14 residues. Germline CDR1 reads SNHLY; CDR2 reads FYNNEI. The CDR3 coding sequence is TGTGCCAGCAGTGAAGCGGGGGGGGCTGGAGGCTACACCTTC. Amino acids: CASSEAGGAGGYTF.

This clone was detected only a few times. This chain uses TRBV9 with TRBJ1-3; the D is unclear. The germline V and J ends were trimmed by 4 bases and 0 bases, with 17 bases remaining between them. The germline CDR1 and CDR2 sequences are SGDLS and YYNGEE. The CDR3 has 17 residues. CDR3 in amino acids: CASSIFDRPSSGNTIYF. CDR3 in DNA: TGTGCCAGCAGCATATTCGATAGGCCCAGCTCTGGAAACACCATATATTTT.

The chain combines TRBV6-5 with TRBJ1-4; a weak D match, TRBD1 (6 bases). This CDR3 comprises 14 residues. The germline V and J ends were trimmed by 6 bases and 0 bases, with 8 bases remaining between them. CDR1 is MNHEY and CDR2 is SVGAGI in the germline V gene. The CDR3 loop is CASRGQATNEKLFF. The CDR3 coding sequence is TGTGCCAGCAGGGGACAAGCAACTAATGAAAAACTGTTTTTT.